The rows below give T cell receptor beta chains drawn from one sample of a study of CD8 T cells in ankylosing spondylitis. TCRdb re-derived calls from the 5' RACE reads in MiXCR, one entry per CDR3 protein. Of 300,000 to 400,000 distinct CDR3 sequences in the sample, roughly 14% were seen once. Sequencing was done on a sample of blood, either unsorted or a sorted T cell fraction (not recorded which). The receptors here all came from a male donor with ankylosing spondylitis or in good health (not recorded which). The CDR3 runs from the conserved cysteine through the conserved F or W. D genes are given only for firm matches. Expanded clones are given a class, and other clones once, few, many or no size at all.

CASSETTGYLNEQFF	TGCGCCAGCAGTGAAACGACAGGGTATCTGAATGAGCAGTTCTTC	NA	TRBD1	TRBV5-1	TRBJ2-1
CASSYRQYNSPLHF	TGTGCCAGCAGTTACAGACAGTATAATTCACCCCTCCACTTT	NA	NA	TRBV6-5	TRBJ1-6
CASSSQGKVSLGYTF	TGTGCCAGCAGCTCACAGGGGAAAGTATCGTTGGGCTACACCTTC	many	TRBD1	TRBV12-3/TRBV12-4	TRBJ1-2
CAWSPSGRADEQFF	TGTGCCTGGAGTCCTAGCGGGAGGGCCGATGAGCAGTTCTTC	NA	TRBD2	TRBV30	TRBJ2-1
CASSLSSTGSGRSNEQFF	TGTGCCAGCAGCTTATCCTCTACGGGGAGCGGGAGATCAAATGAGCAGTTCTTC	NA	TRBD2	TRBV11-2	TRBJ2-1
CASSALPADRGHEQFF	TGTGCCAGCAGCGCCCTTCCTGCCGACAGGGGCCATGAGCAGTTCTTC	NA	TRBD1	TRBV9	TRBJ2-1
CASSQDQYSFYGYTF	TGTGCCAGCAGCCAAGATCAGTACAGCTTCTATGGCTACACCTTC	NA	NA	TRBV4-2	TRBJ1-2
CASREGLNSNQPQHF	TGTGCCAGCAGAGAAGGACTTAATAGCAATCAGCCCCAGCATTTT	few	NA	TRBV6-1	TRBJ1-5
CASMSKGLAINEQFF	TGTGCCAGCATGTCGAAGGGACTAGCGATCAATGAGCAGTTCTTC	NA	TRBD2	TRBV7-2	TRBJ2-1
CASSLGLAGALISYEQYF	TGCGCCAGCAGCTTGGGGCTAGCGGGGGCTCTTATCTCCTACGAGCAGTACTTC	NA	TRBD2	TRBV5-1	TRBJ2-7
CASSRTDSEAFF	TGTGCCAGCAGCCGAACGGACAGCGAAGCTTTCTTT	NA	NA	TRBV5-6	TRBJ1-1
CSYSSSSTDTQYF	TGCAGCTACTCTTCAAGTTCTACAGATACGCAGTATTTT	NA	NA	TRBV29-1	TRBJ2-3
CASSFSRATGELFF	TGTGCCAGCAGTTTCTCCAGGGCCACCGGGGAGCTGTTTTTT	few	NA	TRBV6-5	TRBJ2-2
CASSFQTDSLPYEQYF	TGTGCCAGCAGCTTTCAGACGGACAGCTTACCCTACGAGCAGTACTTC	NA	NA	TRBV7-2	TRBJ2-7
CASSSTWGTEAFF	TGTGCCAGCAGCTCAACCTGGGGCACTGAAGCTTTCTTT	NA	NA	TRBV5-5	TRBJ1-1
CASSPPGNLYEQYF	TGTGCCAGCTCACCACCGGGGAATCTTTACGAGCAGTACTTC	few	NA	TRBV18	TRBJ2-7
CASTRLAGVDEQFF	TGCGCCAGCACCAGACTAGCGGGAGTGGATGAGCAGTTCTTC	few	TRBD2	TRBV5-1	TRBJ2-1
CASSLVAGESREQYF	TGTGCCAGCAGCTTAGTAGCGGGAGAAAGTCGCGAGCAGTACTTC	few	TRBD2	TRBV7-2	TRBJ2-7
CASSYRDTRREQYF	TGTGCCAGCAGCTACCGGGACACTCGGCGGGAGCAGTACTTC	few	NA	TRBV7-2	TRBJ2-7
CASRPDSYGYTF	TGCGCCAGCAGGCCTGACAGCTATGGCTACACCTTC	NA	NA	TRBV5-1	TRBJ1-2
CASSPPGESGNTIYF	TGTGCCAGCAGCCCGCCAGGGGAGTCTGGAAACACCATATATTTT	few	NA	TRBV7-2	TRBJ1-3
CSARDRLAGAAEQFF	TGCAGTGCTAGAGATAGGCTAGCGGGAGCCGCTGAGCAGTTCTTC	many	TRBD2	TRBV20-1	TRBJ2-1
CASSLFAIGGDRGYEQYF	TGTGCCAGCAGTTTATTTGCGATTGGGGGGGACAGGGGATACGAGCAGTACTTC	NA	TRBD1	TRBV27	TRBJ2-7
CASSVLNYGYTF	TGTGCCAGCAGTGTATTAAACTATGGCTACACCTTC	NA	NA	TRBV28	TRBJ1-2
CASSYFDEQFF	TGTGCCAGCAGTTACTTTGATGAGCAGTTCTTC	many	NA	TRBV6-5	TRBJ2-1
CASSYTSGWANEQFF	TGTGCCAGCAGTTACACTAGCGGGTGGGCCAATGAGCAGTTCTTC	NA	TRBD2	TRBV6-5	TRBJ2-1
CASSPTGNEVTGELFF	TGTGCCAGCAGCCCGACAGGGAATGAGGTCACCGGGGAGCTGTTTTTT	NA	TRBD1	TRBV7-9	TRBJ2-2
CASSLLGGSTGELFF	TGTGCCAGCAGCTTACTCGGTGGGAGTACCGGGGAGCTGTTTTTT	NA	NA	TRBV7-9	TRBJ2-2
CSVVGEVSDEQYF	TGCAGCGTCGTCGGGGAGGTGTCTGACGAGCAGTACTTC	NA	NA	TRBV29-1	TRBJ2-7
CASSSQGGAYGYTF	TGTGCCAGCAGCTCACAGGGGGGGGCGTATGGCTACACCTTC	few	TRBD1	TRBV7-9	TRBJ1-2
CASSQDYVGDRGFSEQYF	TGTGCCAGCAGCCAAGATTATGTGGGGGACAGGGGTTTCTCCGAGCAGTACTTC	few	TRBD1	TRBV4-2	TRBJ2-7
CAIRVRQEGLYEQYF	TGTGCCATCAGGGTAAGACAGGAGGGGCTCTACGAGCAGTACTTC	NA	NA	TRBV10-3	TRBJ2-7
CASSPDRGRGEQYF	TGTGCCAGCAGCCCAGACAGGGGAAGGGGCGAGCAGTACTTC	many	TRBD1	TRBV7-9	TRBJ2-7
CSARDPLGEKLFF	TGCAGTGCTAGAGATCCCCTGGGGGAAAAACTGTTTTTT	NA	NA	TRBV20-1	TRBJ1-4
CSARDRRAGGRYNEQFF	TGCAGTGCTAGAGATCGAAGAGCGGGAGGGAGATACAATGAGCAGTTCTTC	NA	TRBD2	TRBV20-1	TRBJ2-1
CASSQDPRGYEANVLTF	TGTGCCAGCAGCCAAGATCCCCGGGGCTACGAGGCCAACGTCCTGACTTTC	NA	NA	TRBV3-1	TRBJ2-6
CAISESLGGQPQHF	TGTGCCATCAGTGAGTCGTTGGGAGGTCAGCCCCAGCATTTT	NA	NA	TRBV10-3	TRBJ1-5
CASSPTSGSSYEQYF	TGTGCCAGCAGCCCGACTAGCGGTAGCTCCTACGAGCAGTACTTC	many	TRBD2	TRBV5-5	TRBJ2-7
CASSLVGQETQYF	TGCGCCAGCAGCTTGGTGGGCCAAGAGACCCAGTACTTC	few	NA	TRBV5-1	TRBJ2-5
CASSLDGGGNEAFF	TGTGCCAGCAGTCTAGATGGGGGGGGAAATGAAGCTTTCTTT	NA	NA	TRBV7-2	TRBJ1-1
CASSSPGAPRFDNLKYEQYF	TGTGCCAGCAGCTCCCCCGGGGCCCCCCGTTTCGACAACTTAAAATACGAGCAGTACTTC	NA	NA	TRBV11-1	TRBJ2-7
CASSVGVASSGNTIYF	TGTGCCAGCAGCGTAGGAGTAGCGAGCTCTGGAAACACCATATATTTT	NA	NA	TRBV9	TRBJ1-3
CASSLLTGAKNIQYF	TGTGCCAGTAGTTTGCTGACAGGGGCCAAAAACATTCAGTACTTC	NA	TRBD1	TRBV19	TRBJ2-4
CASRLSGTDIYEQYF	TGCGCCAGCAGGTTATCCGGGACAGATATCTACGAGCAGTACTTC	NA	TRBD1	TRBV4-1	TRBJ2-7
CASSLLRGGQYTQYF	TGTGCCAGCAGTTTATTACGGGGGGGCCAATATACGCAGTATTTT	few	TRBD2	TRBV27	TRBJ2-3
CATSRTTGPGLAGVPRELFF	TGTGCCACCAGCCGTACGACAGGACCGGGACTAGCGGGGGTCCCCCGGGAGCTGTTTTTT	NA	TRBD2	TRBV15	TRBJ2-2